This T cell receptor beta chain was recorded in a study of T cell responses to AZD1222 COVID-19 vaccine. V was shortened by 4 bases and J by 5 bases, with 20 bases between the two germline ends. Germline lookup yields CDR1 MGHDK and CDR2 SYGVNS. This CDR3 comprises 16 residues. Sequencing used immunoSEQ multiplex PCR; TCRdb keeps in-frame clones, though not all of them. This sample has tens of thousands of clones, with 85% to 95% found just once. The chain recombines TRBV25-1 with TRBJ2-5; D possibly uses TRBD1 or TRBD2 (5 bases each). The receptor was derived from an adult in good health. The specimen was peripheral blood, collected on day 0 of AZD1222 vaccination. CDR3 DNA sequence: TGTGCCAGCAGTGGATTTTCCGGGACGTACGGGGAGACCCAGTACTTC. Residues: CASSGFSGTYGETQYF.